This T cell receptor beta chain derives from a study of cytomegalovirus exposure and HLA in healthy donors. Produced via immunoSEQ multiplex PCR; TCRdb's table is partial and in-frame only. The sample yields some 150,000 clones, about 82% seen once. Per germline, CDR1 MNHNS and CDR2 SASEGT. The CDR3 contains 19 residues. Germline trimming cut 4 bases from V and 1 base from J; bases unmatched to any gene: 13. Sequenced sample: PBMCs. The chain joins TRBV6-1 to TRBJ2-2, with 9 bases lining up with TRBD1. This receptor was taken from a human donor in good health. CDR3 bases: TGTGCCAGCAGTGTCCGGGACAGGGTGTGGGGGGTGAACACCGGGGAGCTGTTTTTT. It yields the protein CASSVRDRVWGVNTGELFF.